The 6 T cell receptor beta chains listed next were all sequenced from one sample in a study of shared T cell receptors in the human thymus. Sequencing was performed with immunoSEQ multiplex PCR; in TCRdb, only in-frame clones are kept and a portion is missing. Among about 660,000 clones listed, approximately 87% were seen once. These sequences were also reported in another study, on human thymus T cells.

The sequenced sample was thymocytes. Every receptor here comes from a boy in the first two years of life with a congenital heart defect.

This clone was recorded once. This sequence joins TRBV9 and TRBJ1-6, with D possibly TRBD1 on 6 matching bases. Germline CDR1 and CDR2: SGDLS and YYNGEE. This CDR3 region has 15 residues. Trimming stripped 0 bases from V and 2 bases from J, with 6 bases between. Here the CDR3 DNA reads TGTGCCAGCAGCGTAGGGACAGCCTATAATTCACCCCTCCACTTT. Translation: CASSVGTAYNSPLHF.

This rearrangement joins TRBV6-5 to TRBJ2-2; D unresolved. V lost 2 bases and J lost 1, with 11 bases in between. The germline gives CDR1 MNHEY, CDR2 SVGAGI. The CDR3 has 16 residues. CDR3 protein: CASSYHHYKNTGELFF. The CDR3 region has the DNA TGTGCCAGCAGTTACCACCACTATAAGAACACCGGGGAGCTGTTTTTT.

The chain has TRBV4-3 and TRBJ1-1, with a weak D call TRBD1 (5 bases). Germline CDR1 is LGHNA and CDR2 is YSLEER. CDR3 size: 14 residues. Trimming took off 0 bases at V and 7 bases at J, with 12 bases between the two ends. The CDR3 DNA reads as TGCGCCAGCAGCCAAGATCGGAGTCAGGGTGAAGCTTTCTTT. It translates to CASSQDRSQGEAFF.

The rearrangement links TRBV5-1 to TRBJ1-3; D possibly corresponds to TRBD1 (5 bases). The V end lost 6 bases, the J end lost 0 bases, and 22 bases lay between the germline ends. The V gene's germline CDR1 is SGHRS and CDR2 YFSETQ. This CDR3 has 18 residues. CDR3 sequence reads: CASKRDGAAPNSGNTIYF. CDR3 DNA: TGCGCCAGCAAGCGGGACGGCGCAGCACCAAACTCTGGAAACACCATATATTTT.

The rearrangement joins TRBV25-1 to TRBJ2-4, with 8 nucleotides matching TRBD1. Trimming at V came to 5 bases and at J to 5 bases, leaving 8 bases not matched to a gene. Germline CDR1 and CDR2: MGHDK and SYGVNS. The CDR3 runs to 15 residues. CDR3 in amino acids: CASSPQDRDQNIQYF. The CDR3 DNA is TGTGCCAGCAGTCCCCAGGACAGGGACCAAAACATTCAGTACTTC.

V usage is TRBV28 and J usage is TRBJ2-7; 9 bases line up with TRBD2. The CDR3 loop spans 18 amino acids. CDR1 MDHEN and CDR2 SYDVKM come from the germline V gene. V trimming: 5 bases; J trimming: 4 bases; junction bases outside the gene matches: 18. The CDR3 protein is CASSQPRGGRAGIYEQYF. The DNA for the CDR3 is TGTGCCAGCAGTCAACCTAGGGGCGGGAGGGCCGGAATATACGAGCAGTACTTC.